The 19 T cell receptor beta chains reported below all come from one sample, sequenced in a study of shared clonotypes between healthy human individuals. Sequencing was performed with immunoSEQ multiplex PCR; in TCRdb, only in-frame clones are kept and a portion is missing. The sample lists millions of clones, over 85% seen once, with roughly 0.13% in the top ten. The sample consisted of naive CD4+ T cells sorted from blood. Documented subset: CD45RA+ positively selected. Every receptor here comes from a man younger than 35 in good health.

The rearrangement joins TRBV7-2 to TRBJ2-5, with D perhaps TRBD1 (6 bases). V lost 2 bases to trimming and J lost 2 bases, with 9 bases between them. CDR1 is SGHTA, CDR2 FQGNSA, per germline. This CDR3 has 14 amino acids. The CDR3 protein is CASSLWGLQETQYF. The CDR3, as DNA: TGTGCCAGCAGCTTATGGGGGCTTCAAGAGACCCAGTACTTC.

V usage is TRBV5-4 and J usage is TRBJ2-7, with D unresolved. The CDR3 runs to 15 residues. Germline V gives CDR1 SGHNT, CDR2 YYREEE (reference sequence). Trimming took off 0 bases at V and 4 bases at J, with 14 bases between the two ends. CDR3 sequence: CASSLVSTTYYEQYF. DNA for the CDR3: TGTGCCAGCAGCTTGGTTTCCACCACTTATTACGAGCAGTACTTC.

Only a few counts were recorded for this clone. The V and J genes are TRBV30 and TRBJ1-2; the D is unclear. The germline V gene encodes CDR1 GTSNPN and CDR2 SVGIG (reference sequence). V was shortened by 2 bases and J by 4 bases, with 17 bases between the two germline ends. The CDR3 sequence is 15 residues long. The CDR3 reads CAWSPGLPGAYGYTF. CDR3 DNA sequence: TGTGCCTGGAGTCCTGGCTTACCGGGAGCCTATGGCTACACCTTC.

The chain combines TRBV6-5 with TRBJ2-3; 9 bases agree with TRBD1. Germline values: CDR1 MNHEY, CDR2 SVGAGI. The CDR3 covers 16 residues. V lost 0 bases to trimming and J lost 7 bases; unmatched junction nucleotides: 8. In nucleotides, the CDR3 is TGTGCCAGCAGTTACTCCTACCGGGACAGGGACTATACGCAGTATTTT. Its translation: CASSYSYRDRDYTQYF.

The chain is built from TRBV10-2 and TRBJ2-5; D remains ambiguous. The germline CDR1 and CDR2 sequences are WSHSY and SAAADI. The V and J ends lost 0 bases and 4 bases respectively, with 15 bases between them. The CDR3 runs to 16 residues. CDR3 loop: CASSESIWNSRETQYF. The CDR3 DNA reads as TGCGCCAGCAGTGAGTCGATATGGAACAGCAGAGAGACCCAGTACTTC.

The rearrangement uses TRBV10-3 and TRBJ2-7; TRBD2 matches at 9 bases. The V gene's germline CDR1 is ENHRY and CDR2 SYGVKD. CDR3 length: 13 residues. Trimming cost V 5 bases and J 2 bases; bases outside gene matches: 1. DNA for the CDR3: TGTGCCATCAGTCCTAGCGGGACCTACGAGCAGTACTTC. As protein: CAISPSGTYEQYF.

This clone turned up a few times. The same CDR3 also results from other DNA sequences found in this sample. The chain joins TRBV19 to TRBJ1-5; D not certain. The V end was cut by 5 bases, the J end by 4 bases, with 6 bases between. CDR1 is LNHDA and CDR2 is SQIVND in the germline V gene (reference sequence). The CDR3 is made up of 12 amino acids. This CDR3 is CASSPTNQPQHF. The CDR3 DNA reads TGTGCCAGTAGTCCGACGAATCAGCCCCAGCATTTT.

A word on this clone: At one boundary the junction diverges from the germline segment, which might be a read error. The rearrangement joins TRBV30 to TRBJ1-1; D gene uncertain. In germline, CDR1 is GTSNPN, CDR2 SVGIG (reference sequence). The CDR3 spans 12 residues. The CDR3 spells CAWSVRGSETFF. CDR3 bases: TGTGCCTGGAGTGTACGCGGCTCTGAAACTTTCTTT.

The chain employs TRBV7-2 and TRBJ1-3, with D possibly matching TRBD1 (5 bases). V gave up 2 bases and J gave up 2 bases, with 13 bases separating them. The germline V gene has CDR1 SGHTA and CDR2 FQGNSA. The CDR3 is 16 residues long. Written as DNA, the CDR3 is TGTGCCAGCAGCTTACAGGGCGCTGGGACTGGAAACACCATATATTTT. It is translated as CASSLQGAGTGNTIYF.

This rearrangement joins TRBV4-1 to TRBJ2-5; D unresolved. Trimming pared 1 base from V and 5 bases from J, leaving 8 bases between. CDR3 size: 13 residues. CDR1 is MGHRA and CDR2 is YSYEKL in the germline V gene. The CDR3 here is CASSQGALETQYF. The CDR3 nucleotides read TGCGCCAGCAGCCAAGGGGCCTTGGAGACCCAGTACTTC.

This clone came up a few times. This chain connects TRBV15 to TRBJ2-1; 11 nucleotides agree with TRBD2. Germline CDR1 is LNHNV and CDR2 is YYDKDF (reference sequence). V shed 5 bases and J 9 bases; nucleotides not matched to a gene: 12. This CDR3 comprises 16 residues. As DNA, the CDR3 is TGTGCCACCAGCCCTCCCGGGACTAGCGGAGCAGCTGAGCAGTTCTTC. Protein sequence: CATSPPGTSGAAEQFF.

This clone is a singleton in its sample. The junction departs from germline at one end; a sequencing error may be responsible. The chain carries TRBV7-7 and TRBJ2-5; D is uncertain. The CDR3 is made up of 13 amino acids. Germline-derived CDR1 and CDR2 are SSHAT and FNYEAQ (reference sequence). The CDR3 DNA is TGTGCTAGCAGCTTAGTAGGACAAGAGACCCAGTACTTC. Protein product: CASSLVGQETQYF.

This clone has a handful of counts. The chain uses TRBV2 and TRBJ2-5; 7 bases agree with TRBD1. The trim removed 4 bases at V and 4 bases at J, leaving 6 bases unmatched. CDR1 and CDR2 (germline): SNHLY, FYNNEI. The CDR3 totals 14 residues. In nucleotides, the CDR3 is TGTGCCAGCAGTGGTAGGGGGCGCGGAGAGACCCAGTACTTC. Protein: CASSGRGRGETQYF.

This chain links TRBV5-1 with TRBJ2-2; 9 bases are shared with TRBD1. This CDR3 contains 18 residues. V lost 4 bases and J lost 1; bases outside the gene matches: 11. Germline values: CDR1 SGHRS, CDR2 YFSETQ. The CDR3 DNA reads TGCGCCAGCAGCAGGACAGGGGCGAACAGGGGGAACACCGGGGAGCTGTTTTTT. Translated: CASSRTGANRGNTGELFF.

Worth noting for this clone: Other DNA sequences in this sample translate to the same CDR3. V gene TRBV6-6 combines with J gene TRBJ2-7; D not certain. Trimming pared 4 bases from V and 4 bases from J, leaving 8 bases between. The germline gives CDR1 MNHNY, CDR2 SVGAGI (reference sequence). The CDR3 runs 12 residues. CDR3 residues: CASSFTGYEQYF. For the CDR3, the DNA is TGTGCCAGCAGTTTTACCGGATACGAGCAGTACTTC.

V usage is TRBV19 and J usage is TRBJ2-3; no clear D. V lost 3 bases and J 2 bases, leaving 9 bases between the germline ends. Germline assignment: CDR1 LNHDA and CDR2 SQIVND (reference sequence). CDR3 length: 14 amino acids. This CDR3 is CASSIGHYTDTQYF. The CDR3 DNA reads TGTGCCAGTAGTATCGGTCATTACACAGATACGCAGTATTTT. Together with reference TRBV19 and TRBJ2-3, the CDR3 gives the full variable domain: DGGITQSPKYLFRKEGQNVTLSCEQNLNHDAMYWYRQDPGQGLRLIYYSQIVNDFQKGDIAEGYSVSREKKESFPLTVTSAQKNPTAFYLCASSIGHYTDTQYFGPGTRLTVL.

This chain links TRBV10-3 with TRBJ2-7, with 11 positions matching TRBD1. This CDR3 comprises 13 residues. The V gene end was trimmed by 7 bases and the J gene end by 6 bases; junction bases not matched to a gene: 5. Looked up from germline, CDR1 is ENHRY and CDR2 is SYGVKD. The CDR3, as DNA: TGTGCCATCACCGGACAGGGGGCAGGCGAGCAGTACTTC. It is translated as CAITGQGAGEQYF.

V and J are TRBV5-5 and TRBJ1-2, with a tentative D call TRBD1 (5 bases). The CDR3 totals 13 residues. Germline V gene data show CDR1 as SGHKS and CDR2 as YYEKEE (reference sequence). V lost 1 base, J lost 8 bases, and 12 bases lay in between. CDR3 loop: CASSLRSRDGYTF. The CDR3 DNA is TGTGCCAGCAGCTTGCGGTCCAGGGACGGCTACACCTTC.

The gene calls are TRBV27 and TRBJ2-5, with D uncertain. The J call is in doubt because the DNA end fits TRBJ2-7 better. CDR1 and CDR2 (germline): MNHEY, SMNVEV (reference sequence). The CDR3 is 14 residues long. This CDR3 is CASSGPGSSNEQYF. CDR3 coding DNA: TGTGCCAGCAGTGGGCCAGGTAGTTCCAACGAGCAGTACTTC.